This record looks at one T cell receptor (beta chain) sequence and its context. This clone was found once. Its antigen is unknown. No much larger clone is present one base from it, and per-base qualities are unavailable. This sample includes further DNA sequences coding for the same CDR3. Libraries were made using the immunoSEQ multiplex PCR assay. TCRdb took over this immuneACCESS table, retaining in-frame rearrangements with V and J assigned. Such tables are incomplete; in checked studies, under half of the missing clones stem from an unresolved V gene, and the remainder is unexplained. The table for this sample lists 75,000 to 100,000 clones; approximately 85% of them were counted only once. The ten largest clones add up to 3% to 3.5% of the sample. These data originate in a study of radiotherapy plus CTLA-4 blockade in lung cancer (dated by TCRdb to the late 2010s). Notes on the research overall: Objective responses occurred in 15% to 20% of enrolled patients, and 25% to 40% achieved disease control. The study at large found these results: The strongest predictors of response, as reported, were early dynamic changes in blood T cell clones along with a rise in serum interferon-beta after radiation. After treatment with radiotherapy and ipilimumab, TCR clones that originated in tumors expanded in peripheral blood.

The CDR3 goes from the cysteine to the phenylalanine over 15 residues. The entry retains the CDR3 DNA only, 45 bases that are in frame from base 1. At the junction V is shortened by 0 bases and J by 7 bases, with 15 bases in between. CDR1 and CDR2, looked up from the germline V gene (reference sequence), are GTSNPN and SVGIG. Focal radiation therapy combined with CTLA-4 blockade (ipilimumab) was tested in patients with chemo-refractory metastatic non-small-cell lung cancer. This TCR was sampled from a human donor with non-small cell lung cancer who had a partial response to radiotherapy plus ipilimumab. This chain is built from TRBV30 and TRBJ1-4; TRBD1 could be the D gene, as 6 bases match. Sequenced material: peripheral blood, taken from a patient treated with radiotherapy plus ipilimumab. In nucleotide form, the sequence is TGTGCCTGGAGTGTACGACAAAGGGGGGGTGAAAAACTGTTTTTT. The encoded protein is CAWSVRQRGGEKLFF.